The next 22 T cell receptor beta chains were all read from a single sample in a study of cytomegalovirus exposure and HLA in healthy donors. PCR amplification relied on 60 Vbeta primers (plus 13 Jbeta primers). The repertoire was sequenced with immunoSEQ multiplex PCR; TCRdb's copy has only in-frame clones and lacks some. The sample shows about 45,000 clones, 51% of them seen only once. The sequenced sample was PBMCs. The origin of the receptors is a man aged 55 to 70 in good health and CMV-seronegative.

The chain employs TRBV7-9 and TRBJ2-1; D might be TRBD2 (5 bases). Trimming left V 5 bases short and J 4 bases short, with 12 bases between. The CDR3 totals 14 residues. CDR1 SEHNR and CDR2 FQNEAQ come from the germline V gene (reference sequence). The CDR3 spells CASSVQTIYNEQFF. CDR3 bases: TGTGCCAGCAGCGTACAGACTATTTACAATGAGCAGTTCTTC.

This clone was counted a few times. V is TRBV20-1 and J is TRBJ2-1; D not resolved. The CDR3 is made up of 11 amino acids. Trimming removed 4 bases from V and 6 bases from J, with 7 bases in between. CDR1 and CDR2 (germline): DFQATT, SNEGSKA (reference sequence). Here the CDR3 DNA reads TGCAGTGCTATTCTCGGCAATGAGCAGTTCTTC. This gives the protein CSAILGNEQFF.

V usage is TRBV29-1 and J usage is TRBJ2-7; possible D gene TRBD2, 6 bases. V shed 7 bases and J shed 6 bases, with 25 bases lying between them. Germline V CDR1 and CDR2: SQVTM, ANQGSEA. The CDR3 runs 15 residues. CDR3 bases: TGCAGCGCCACTAGCCGTGGCCGTTCAGGTTCCGAGCAGTACTTC. Amino acids: CSATSRGRSGSEQYF.

This clone was found a few times. V is TRBV11-2 and J is TRBJ2-1; TRBD1 aligns across 8 bases. J gave up 5 bases and V 5 bases, and 5 bases lay outside the gene matches. The CDR3 consists of 14 residues. In germline, CDR1 is SGHAT, CDR2 FQNNGV. The CDR3 reads CASSTDRANNEQFF. Here the CDR3 DNA reads TGTGCCAGCAGCACGGACAGGGCGAACAATGAGCAGTTCTTC.

This clone was found a few times. This rearrangement joins TRBV29-1 to TRBJ2-7; the D gene is possibly TRBD1 (5 bases). The germline V and J ends were trimmed by 7 bases and 0 bases, with 10 bases remaining between them. The CDR3 spans 12 residues. CDR1 and CDR2 (germline): SQVTM, ANQGSEA. CDR3 sequence reads: CSARQSSYEQYF. The CDR3 region has the DNA TGCAGCGCACGACAGAGCTCCTACGAGCAGTACTTC.

This chain uses TRBV5-1 with TRBJ2-7; 7 bases align to TRBD2. V shed 1 base, J shed 5 bases, and the junction held 6 bases outside the gene matches. The CDR3 has 14 amino acids. Germline-derived CDR1 and CDR2 are SGHRS and YFSETQ. The CDR3 DNA sequence: TGCGCCAGCAGCTTGACGGGGGGAGGGAACGAGCAGTACTTC. This gives the protein CASSLTGGGNEQYF.

The gene calls are TRBV27 and TRBJ2-7; 7 bases fit TRBD2. Germline CDR1 reads MNHEY; CDR2 reads SMNVEV (reference sequence). CDR3 length: 14 amino acids. V shed 2 bases and J 0 bases; nucleotides not matched to a gene: 1. DNA of the CDR3: TGTGCCAGCAGTTTAACGGGAGGCTCCTACGAGCAGTACTTC. It is translated as CASSLTGGSYEQYF.

This clone was seen a handful of times. V usage is TRBV1 and J usage is TRBJ2-3; the DNA was not compared with TRBD2, the D call given in the table. TRBV1 is annotated as a pseudogene. This CDR3 is 19 amino acids long. The DNA of the CDR3 is TGCACCAGCCGCTTCGGGACTAGCGGGGTGCGGGGATTCACAGATACGCAGTATTTT. Translating gives CTSRFGTSGVRGFTDTQYF.

The rearrangement links TRBV13 to TRBJ2-4; 16 bases line up with TRBD2. The CDR3 covers 20 residues. From germline, CDR1 is PRHDT and CDR2 FYEKMQ (reference sequence). V was pared by 5 bases and J by 0 bases, with 10 bases of the junction left unmatched. CDR3 bases: TGTGCCAGCAGCACTACCGGGGGACTAGCGGGAGGGGGAGCCAAAAACATTCAGTACTTC. It translates to CASSTTGGLAGGGAKNIQYF. Combining the CDR3 with reference TRBV13 and TRBJ2-4 gives the whole variable domain AAGVIQSPRHLIKEKRETATLKCYPIPRHDTVYWYQQGPGQDPQFLISFYEKMQSDKGSIPDRFSAQQFSDYHSELNMSSLELGDSALYFCASSTTGGLAGGGAKNIQYFGAGTRLSVL.

The chain recombines TRBV6-5 with TRBJ2-7, with a weak D call TRBD2 (5 bases). The V end lost 4 bases, the J end lost 2 bases, and 6 bases lay between the germline ends. Germline values: CDR1 MNHEY, CDR2 SVGAGI. The CDR3 is made up of 12 amino acids. CDR3 sequence reads: CASSSGAYEQYF. The CDR3 coding sequence is TGTGCCAGCAGTTCCGGGGCCTACGAGCAGTACTTC.

There are a few counts of this clone. This chain joins TRBV10-2 and TRBJ1-1; 9 bases are a match to TRBD1. Germline V lookup: CDR1 WSHSY, CDR2 SAAADI. CDR3 length: 14 residues. Trimming took 6 bases from V and 5 from J; bases not matched to a gene: 7. For the CDR3, the DNA is TGCGCCAGCAGGGACAGGGGCACGAGAACTGAAGCTTTCTTT. Translation: CASRDRGTRTEAFF.

V gene TRBV6-5 combines with J gene TRBJ1-5, with D hard to call. CDR1 and CDR2 from the germline V gene are MNHEY and SVGAGI. This CDR3 is 13 amino acids long. The V end was cut by 6 bases, the J end by 0 bases, with 6 bases between. The CDR3 DNA reads TGTGCCAGCAGGTATAATAGCAATCAGCCCCAGCATTTT. It encodes CASRYNSNQPQHF.

The V call is TRBV7-2, the J call TRBJ2-1, with TRBD2 matching 7 bases. The J segment lost 4 bases and the V segment lost 6 bases, leaving 6 bases of the junction unmatched. This CDR3 has 14 amino acids. Looked up from germline, CDR1 is SGHTA and CDR2 is FQGNSA. The CDR3 reads CASRARDYYNEQFF. The CDR3 DNA reads TGTGCCAGCAGAGCCCGGGACTATTACAATGAGCAGTTCTTC.

This clone was detected only a few times. The chain is built from TRBV6-1 and TRBJ1-1, with D maybe TRBD1 (6 bases). CDR1 and CDR2 (germline): MNHNS, SASEGT. V was clipped by 6 bases and J by 1 base, with 15 bases between them. CDR3 length equals 15 residues. CDR3 loop: CASRDRFRGNTEAFF. For the CDR3, the DNA is TGTGCCAGCAGGGATCGATTCAGGGGGAACACTGAAGCTTTCTTT.

This clone was seen more than once but under ten times. V usage is TRBV30 and J usage is TRBJ2-7; 8 bases line up with TRBD2. CDR1 GTSNPN and CDR2 SVGIG come from the germline V gene (reference sequence). The trim removed 3 bases at V and 12 bases at J, leaving 7 bases unmatched. The CDR3 runs to 11 residues. CDR3 bases: TGTGCCTGGAGACTAGCGGCCTCGGTGTACTTC. This translates into CAWRLAASVYF.

The rearrangement uses TRBV29-1 and TRBJ2-4; 9 nucleotides agree with TRBD1. The CDR3 sequence is 13 residues long. Losses at the gene ends were 4 bases for V and 7 bases for J; bases not matched to a gene: 5. CDR1 and CDR2 from the germline V gene are SQVTM and ANQGSEA. This CDR3 is CSVVDRGRNIQYF. CDR3 DNA sequence: TGCAGCGTTGTGGACAGGGGAAGGAACATTCAGTACTTC.

The rearrangement joins TRBV5-1 to TRBJ2-5; D uncertain. Trimming took off 7 bases at V and 2 bases at J, with 6 bases between the two ends. In germline, CDR1 is SGHRS, CDR2 YFSETQ. The CDR3 is made up of 11 amino acids. For the CDR3, the DNA is TGCGCCAGCGGCCCTCAAGAGACCCAGTACTTC. This codes for CASGPQETQYF.

This clone was seen more than once but under ten times. The chain recombines TRBV15 with TRBJ1-1; D is unresolved. Deletions cut 2 bases from V and 0 bases from J, with 16 bases between. Germline loops: CDR1 LNHNV, CDR2 YYDKDF (reference sequence). The CDR3 runs to 17 residues. CDR3 residues: CATSRYKSPGMNTEAFF. The DNA for the CDR3 is TGTGCCACCAGCAGATACAAGTCCCCGGGTATGAACACTGAAGCTTTCTTT.

This clone was recorded a few times. V gene TRBV21-1 combines with J gene TRBJ2-3; the D call TRBD1 from the table was never checked on the DNA. TRBV21-1 is a pseudogene. This CDR3 has 16 amino acids. This CDR3 is CASSSSDRGLLGTQYF. The CDR3 coding sequence is TGTGCCAGCAGCAGCTCGGACAGGGGCCTTTTGGGTACGCAGTATTTT.

The table lists this clone with a count of one. The J gene is TRBJ1-2, the V gene TRBV15; the match to TRBD1 covers 9 bases. CDR1 LNHNV and CDR2 YYDKDF come from the germline V gene (reference sequence). V shed 4 bases and J 4 bases; nucleotides not matched to a gene: 7. The CDR3 contains 15 residues. For the CDR3, the DNA is TGTGCCACCAGCATTATACAGGGGGCGAGCTATGGCTACACCTTC. Translating it yields CATSIIQGASYGYTF. The variable domain in full, completed from reference TRBV15 and TRBJ1-2, reads DAMVIQNPRYQVTQFGKPVTLSCSQTLNHNVMYWYQQKSSQAPKLLFHYYDKDFNNEADTPDNFQSRRPNTSFCFLDIRSPGLGDTAMYLCATSIIQGASYGYTFGSGTRLTVV.

The sample holds a few counts of this clone. This chain connects TRBV5-1 to TRBJ2-7, with 11 bases that match TRBD2. Germline-derived CDR1 and CDR2 are SGHRS and YFSETQ. After removal of 4 bases from V and 5 bases from J, the junction contained 8 bases not matched to a gene. The CDR3 totals 15 residues. DNA of the CDR3: TGCGCCAGCAGCCCCATGACTAGCGGGAACGACGAGCAGTACTTC. This translates into CASSPMTSGNDEQYF.

The chain couples TRBV19 to TRBJ2-7, with a tentative D call TRBD1 (5 bases). V lost 2 bases and J 2 bases, leaving 10 bases between the germline ends. The CDR3 is 14 amino acids. Germline V gene sequence: CDR1 LNHDA, CDR2 SQIVND (reference sequence). CDR3 residues: CASSIRQSPYEQYF. In DNA, the CDR3 is TGTGCCAGTAGTATAAGACAGAGTCCCTACGAGCAGTACTTC.